This T cell receptor beta chain was sequenced during a study of CD8 T cells in ankylosing spondylitis. Scientists made TCR beta libraries using quantitative 5'-RACE with molecular barcodes. TCRdb recomputed calls from the 5' RACE reads with MiXCR, one row per CDR3 protein. The sample records 150,000 to 200,000 distinct CDR3 sequences, 13% being singletons. This CDR3 is 13 amino acids long. J lost 14 bases, V lost 4 bases, and 7 bases had no gene match. The V gene's germline CDR1 is KGHDR and CDR2 SFDVKD. This clonotype was seen ten or more times. The sample was blood, either unsorted or a sorted T cell fraction (not recorded which). This rearrangement joins TRBV24-1 to TRBJ1-6, with TRBD1 matching 7 bases. This sequence was found in a male donor with ankylosing spondylitis or in good health (not recorded which). In nucleotides, the CDR3 is TGTGCCACCAGTGACAACAGGGGCAGCACCCTCCACTTT. Amino acids: CATSDNRGSTLHF.